The next 29 T cell receptor beta chains were all read from a single sample in a study of shared clonotypes between healthy human individuals. The protocol was immunoSEQ multiplex PCR, while the TCRdb copy is restricted to in-frame clones and leaves out a portion. The sample comprises approximately 700,000 clones, around 73% of which are singletons, and around 1.8% rests with the top ten. The sequenced material came from memory CD4+ T cells sorted from blood. The subset: CD45RA-negative fraction. The receptor set was obtained from a woman in her twenties or thirties in good health.

This clone was seen only once. The rearrangement uses TRBV28 and TRBJ2-3; D could derive from TRBD1 or TRBD2 (6 bases each). CDR3 size: 14 residues. V lost 10 bases to trimming and J lost 2 bases, with 16 bases between them. The germline V gene has CDR1 MDHEN and CDR2 SYDVKM. CDR3 nucleotides: TGTGCCATCAAAAGGGGGGTCAACACAGATACGCAGTATTTT. It translates to CAIKRGVNTDTQYF.

The chain is built from TRBV10-1 and TRBJ2-6; D is undetermined. The germline gives CDR1 WNHNN, CDR2 SYGVQD (reference sequence). Deletions cut 5 bases from V and 2 bases from J, with 7 bases between. The CDR3 has 14 residues. CDR3 amino acids: CASSPTAGANVLTF. The CDR3, as DNA: TGCGCCAGCAGTCCTACAGCTGGGGCCAACGTCCTGACTTTC.

The chain combines TRBV20-1 with TRBJ1-2; D unclear. CDR3 length: 11 residues. Trimming removed 3 bases from V and 7 bases from J, with 9 bases in between. The germline CDR1 and CDR2 sequences are DFQATT and SNEGSKA (reference sequence). Here the CDR3 reads CSASLRVGYTF. The DNA of the CDR3 is TGCAGTGCTAGTCTCCGGGTTGGCTACACCTTC.

This clone was found a few times. This chain links TRBV5-4 with TRBJ2-1; D is perhaps TRBD1 or TRBD2 (5 bases each). Germline CDR1 is SGHNT and CDR2 is YYREEE (reference sequence). V lost 2 bases and J 9 bases, leaving 15 bases between the germline ends. This CDR3 is 14 amino acids long. The CDR3 nucleotides read TGTGCCAGCAGCTTAACGGGAAAGAGGGGTGAGCAGTTCTTC. As protein: CASSLTGKRGEQFF.

This clone has a handful of counts. The V call is TRBV7-2, the J call TRBJ1-5, with D unresolved. Germline lookup yields CDR1 SGHTA and CDR2 FQGNSA. V was shortened by 5 bases and J by 1 base, with 9 bases between the two germline ends. The CDR3 contains 14 residues. Here the CDR3 DNA reads TGTGCCAGCAGCCCTTCTTACAGCAATCAGCCCCAGCATTTT. This codes for CASSPSYSNQPQHF.

J is TRBJ1-2 and V is TRBV28, with D perhaps matching TRBD1 (6 bases). CDR1 and CDR2 from the germline V gene are MDHEN and SYDVKM. CDR3 length: 13 residues. The ends were cut back, 6 bases at V and 8 bases at J, with 16 bases in the middle. The CDR3 protein is CASRPTGSEGYTF. The CDR3 coding sequence is TGTGCCAGCAGACCCACAGGGTCGGAGGGCTACACCTTC.

This clone has just a few counts. This specimen includes other DNA sequences encoding the same CDR3. The V gene is TRBV6-5, the J gene TRBJ1-5, with unresolved D. CDR1 and CDR2 from the germline V gene are MNHEY and SVGAGI. The CDR3 consists of 14 residues. With 3 bases removed from V and 2 bases from J, the gap between germline ends came to 8 bases. The CDR3 sequence is CASSYGRGNQPQHF. In DNA form, the CDR3 reads TGTGCCAGCAGTTATGGAAGGGGCAATCAGCCCCAGCATTTT.

The chain employs TRBV6-1 and TRBJ2-3; a possible D gene is TRBD2 (6 bases). Germline CDR1 reads MNHNS; CDR2 reads SASEGT. V lost 7 bases and J lost 4, with 18 bases in between. This CDR3 comprises 15 residues. This CDR3 reads CASKKGTDVADTQYF. Here the CDR3 DNA reads TGTGCCAGCAAGAAGGGGACTGACGTGGCAGATACGCAGTATTTT.

This clone occurred a few times. This sequence joins TRBV10-2 and TRBJ1-1; D not resolved. The CDR3 has 13 residues. Trimming removed 6 bases at V and 4 bases at J, with 12 bases between. Germline CDR1 reads WSHSY; CDR2 reads SAAADI. The CDR3: CASRVHAGTEAFF. The CDR3 DNA follows: TGCGCCAGCAGGGTTCATGCCGGCACTGAAGCTTTCTTT.

This clone was counted a few times. V gene TRBV4-1 combines with J gene TRBJ1-2, with 8 bases identical to TRBD1. V shed 1 base, J shed 2 bases, and the junction held 6 bases outside the gene matches. The CDR3 extends over 16 amino acids. CDR1 is MGHRA, CDR2 YSYEKL, per germline. Here the CDR3 DNA reads TGCGCCAGCAGCCAAGCCGCGACAGGGGCGAACTATGGCTACACCTTC. Protein product: CASSQAATGANYGYTF.

This chain joins TRBV6-5 and TRBJ1-5; D not certain. CDR1 and CDR2 (germline): MNHEY, SVGAGI. This CDR3 has 12 residues. The V end was cut by 6 bases, the J end by 0 bases, with 3 bases between. Here the CDR3 reads CASRNSNQPQHF. In DNA, the CDR3 is TGTGCCAGCAGGAATAGCAATCAGCCCCAGCATTTT.

In the case of this clone: The same CDR3 arises from other DNA sequences in this sample as well. The chain joins TRBV28 to TRBJ2-5; D might be TRBD1 (6 bases). CDR1 is MDHEN and CDR2 is SYDVKM in the germline V gene. This CDR3 contains 14 residues. The ends were cut back, 6 bases at V and 1 base at J, with 12 bases in the middle. DNA for the CDR3: TGTGCCAGCAGCCTACCGACAGGCCAAGAGACCCAGTACTTC. Translation gives CASSLPTGQETQYF.

The chain combines TRBV28 with TRBJ2-1; no clear D. The V and J ends lost 5 bases and 3 bases respectively, with 14 bases between them. The germline CDR1 and CDR2 sequences are MDHEN and SYDVKM. The CDR3 extends over 15 amino acids. The CDR3 nucleotides are TGTGCCAGCAGTAAGAGCAACAATTTCTACAATGAGCAGTTCTTC. Encoded protein: CASSKSNNFYNEQFF.

J is TRBJ1-1 and V is TRBV5-1; TRBD1 matches 8 bases. The CDR3 runs 13 residues. Germline assignment: CDR1 SGHRS and CDR2 YFSETQ. V gave up 4 bases and J gave up 10 bases; unmatched junction bases: 9. This CDR3 reads CASSINRGEAAFF. In nucleotides, the CDR3 is TGCGCCAGCAGCATAAACAGGGGGGAGGCAGCTTTCTTT.

The J gene is TRBJ1-5, the V gene TRBV28, with D unresolved. The CDR3 is 12 residues long. V shed 6 bases and J shed 5 bases, with 8 bases lying between them. Germline V gene data show CDR1 as MDHEN and CDR2 as SYDVKM. The CDR3 sequence: CASSQKDQPQHF. The CDR3 nucleotides are TGTGCCAGCAGCCAGAAGGATCAGCCCCAGCATTTT.

The chain combines TRBV28 with TRBJ2-1; D perhaps matches TRBD2 (5 bases). V was cut by 7 bases and J by 4 bases, with 14 bases left in between. CDR3 length equals 14 residues. Germline loops: CDR1 MDHEN, CDR2 SYDVKM. The CDR3 nucleotides are TGTGCCAGCATCTCCGGCTCGGGATACAATGAGCAGTTCTTC. Its translation is CASISGSGYNEQFF.

The chain recombines TRBV5-1 with TRBJ1-2; 9 bases fit TRBD1. The length of the CDR3 is 13 residues. V was clipped by 4 bases and J by 8 bases; unmatched bases: 6. Germline CDR1 SGHRS, CDR2 YFSETQ. The CDR3 DNA sequence: TGCGCCAGCAGCCTACAGGGGGCGGACGGCTACACCTTC. The encoded protein is CASSLQGADGYTF.

The chain has TRBV30 and TRBJ2-6; perhaps D is TRBD1 or TRBD2 (7 bases each). CDR3 length: 16 amino acids. Germline assignment: CDR1 GTSNPN and CDR2 SVGIG (reference sequence). The CDR3 sequence: CAQGRGSSSGANVLTF. The CDR3, as DNA: TGTGCACAGGGGAGGGGATCGTCCTCTGGGGCCAACGTCCTGACTTTC.

The V call is TRBV7-9, the J call TRBJ2-1; D not resolved. Per germline, CDR1 SEHNR and CDR2 FQNEAQ (reference sequence). Trimming cost V 1 base and J 7 bases, with 17 bases left between them. This CDR3 comprises 16 residues. The CDR3 spells CASSLVRITTPNEQFF. The CDR3 DNA is TGTGCCAGCAGCTTAGTCCGCATTACAACGCCTAATGAGCAGTTCTTC.

This clone was counted once. This rearrangement joins TRBV19 to TRBJ2-7; D unclear. This CDR3 comprises 14 residues. Germline CDR1 is LNHDA and CDR2 is SQIVND (reference sequence). Trimming removed 2 bases at V and 7 bases at J, with 15 bases between. In nucleotides, the CDR3 is TGTGCCAGTAGTATAAACAAAGGCCAAGAAGAGCAGTACTTC. Its translation: CASSINKGQEEQYF. Filled out from reference TRBV19 and TRBJ2-7, the complete variable domain reads DGGITQSPKYLFRKEGQNVTLSCEQNLNHDAMYWYRQDPGQGLRLIYYSQIVNDFQKGDIAEGYSVSREKKESFPLTVTSAQKNPTAFYLCASSINKGQEEQYFGPGTRLTVT.

The chain has TRBV6-5 and TRBJ1-1; TRBD1 might be the D (5 bases). The CDR3 has 14 residues. The V gene's germline CDR1 is MNHEY and CDR2 SVGAGI. The V end was cut by 8 bases, the J end by 0 bases, with 13 bases between. CDR3 amino acids: CASGYGGMNTEAFF. The CDR3 nucleotides read TGTGCCAGCGGATACGGGGGGATGAACACTGAAGCTTTCTTT.

This rearrangement joins TRBV7-9 to TRBJ1-1, with D maybe TRBD1 (5 bases). Deletions cut 1 base from V and 0 bases from J, with 9 bases between. The length of the CDR3 is 15 residues. CDR1 SEHNR and CDR2 FQNEAQ come from the germline V gene (reference sequence). This chain's CDR3 is CASSLGGGVNTEAFF. The CDR3 coding sequence is TGTGCCAGCAGCTTAGGCGGGGGGGTGAACACTGAAGCTTTCTTT. The whole variable domain, remainder taken from reference TRBV7-9 and TRBJ1-1, is DTGVSQNPRHKITKRGQNVTFRCDPISEHNRLYWYRQTLGQGPEFLTYFQNEAQLEKSRLLSDRFSAERPKGSFSTLEIQRTEQGDSAMYLCASSLGGGVNTEAFFGQGTRLTVV.

This clone was observed many times. The chain joins TRBV11-2 to TRBJ2-1, with 12 nucleotides matching TRBD2. Germline CDR1 is SGHAT and CDR2 is FQNNGV. CDR3 length: 15 residues. The trim removed 3 bases at V and 5 bases at J, leaving 2 bases unmatched. The chain's CDR3 is CASSLRTSGNNEQFF. The DNA of the CDR3 is TGTGCCAGCAGCTTGAGGACTAGCGGGAACAATGAGCAGTTCTTC.

The gene calls are TRBV5-6 and TRBJ2-1; D possibly uses TRBD1 or TRBD2 (5 bases each). This CDR3 comprises 13 residues. Germline CDR1 is SGHDT and CDR2 is YYEEEE. V shed 2 bases and J shed 7 bases, with 10 bases lying between them. Here the CDR3 reads CASSFGTTNEQFF. CDR3 coding DNA: TGTGCCAGCAGCTTCGGGACCACAAATGAGCAGTTCTTC.

The genes are TRBV7-9 and TRBJ1-2; 7 positions match TRBD1. The CDR3 is 15 residues long. The germline V gene has CDR1 SEHNR and CDR2 FQNEAQ (reference sequence). The V gene end was trimmed by 0 bases and the J gene end by 4 bases; junction bases not matched to a gene: 5. In nucleotides, the CDR3 is TGTGCCAGCAGCTTAGCGGAGGGGGCTCCCTATGGCTACACCTTC. This gives the protein CASSLAEGAPYGYTF.

This chain joins TRBV30 and TRBJ2-3; no definite D call. Germline V gene lookup returns CDR1 GTSNPN and CDR2 SVGIG (reference sequence). V gave up 3 bases and J gave up 0 bases, with 7 bases separating them. CDR3 size: 13 residues. The CDR3 spells CAWRKRSTDTQYF. For the CDR3, the DNA is TGTGCCTGGAGGAAAAGGAGCACAGATACGCAGTATTTT.

The V call is TRBV30, the J call TRBJ2-1; no reliable D call. From germline, CDR1 is GTSNPN and CDR2 SVGIG (reference sequence). Trimming stripped 4 bases from V and 2 bases from J, with 18 bases between. The CDR3 extends over 16 amino acids. CDR3 amino acids: CAWMAPGFGTYNEQFF. CDR3 in DNA: TGTGCCTGGATGGCCCCAGGTTTTGGAACCTACAATGAGCAGTTCTTC.

This clone was seen many times. The chain recombines TRBV18 with TRBJ1-1; tentatively, D is TRBD1 (5 bases). With 1 base removed from V and 2 bases from J, the gap between germline ends came to 11 bases. This CDR3 spans 15 amino acids. Germline assignment: CDR1 KGHSH and CDR2 LQKENI. The CDR3 region is CASSPLPGYNTEAFF. The DNA for the CDR3 is TGTGCCAGCTCACCACTTCCAGGGTACAACACTGAAGCTTTCTTT.

This chain joins TRBV27 and TRBJ1-1, with TRBD1 matching 11 bases. In germline, CDR1 is MNHEY, CDR2 SMNVEV (reference sequence). V was pared by 5 bases and J by 10 bases, with 9 bases of the junction left unmatched. This CDR3 spans 14 amino acids. CDR3 residues: CASSLEPGTGGAFF. The DNA of the CDR3 is TGTGCCAGCAGTCTAGAGCCCGGGACAGGGGGAGCTTTCTTT.